The 8 T cell receptor beta chains reported below all come from one sample, sequenced in a study of cytomegalovirus exposure and HLA in healthy donors. The PCR used 60 Vbeta and 13 Jbeta primers. The table came from immunoSEQ multiplex PCR; TCRdb's copy has only in-frame clones and leaves some out. The top ten hold about 22% of the sample, which has 75,000 to 90,000 clones, approximately 74% seen once. The sample comprised PBMCs. These receptors were obtained from a man aged 30 to 45 in good health and CMV-seropositive.

The chain combines TRBV6-5 with TRBJ2-1; 8 nucleotides align to TRBD1. The germline CDR1 and CDR2 sequences are MNHEY and SVGAGI. Trimming took 2 bases from V and 8 from J; bases not matched to a gene: 8. CDR3 size: 15 residues. CDR3 in amino acids: CASSYGQGAKDEQFF. DNA of the CDR3: TGTGCCAGCAGTTACGGGCAGGGGGCGAAGGATGAGCAGTTCTTC.

The V and J genes are TRBV29-1 and TRBJ2-2; TRBD1 matches at 9 bases. The junction had 9 bases not matched to a gene; V was cut back by 8 bases and J by 5 bases. The CDR3 consists of 14 residues. Germline values: CDR1 SQVTM, CDR2 ANQGSEA. CDR3 nucleotides: TGCAGCACAAGAACAGGGGGCGCGACCGGGGAGCTGTTTTTT. It yields the protein CSTRTGGATGELFF.

This rearrangement joins TRBV7-2 to TRBJ1-4; perhaps TRBD1 as D (5 bases). The ends were cut back, 5 bases at V and 7 bases at J, with 11 bases in the middle. Per germline, CDR1 SGHTA and CDR2 FQGNSA. CDR3 length: 13 amino acids. Here the CDR3 DNA reads TGTGCCAGCAGCCCCCGCGGGGGTGAAAAACTGTTTTTT. Translated: CASSPRGGEKLFF.

This chain links TRBV27 with TRBJ1-1, with 8 nucleotides matching TRBD1. Germline V CDR1 and CDR2: MNHEY, SMNVEV (reference sequence). The V segment lost 0 bases and the J segment 5 bases; nucleotides outside the gene matches: 5. The length of the CDR3 is 15 residues. The CDR3 DNA sequence: TGTGCCAGCAGTTTATCAGGACAGGGAGGTACTGAAGCTTTCTTT. Encoded protein: CASSLSGQGGTEAFF.

For the CDR3, the DNA is TGTGCCAGCAGCCTGGGACAGGGGGCAACCCAGCCCCAGCATTTT. Translating gives CASSLGQGATQPQHF. V usage is TRBV6-5 and J usage is TRBJ1-5, with 12 bases matching TRBD1. This CDR3 is 15 amino acids long. V shed 6 bases, J shed 7 bases, and the junction held 7 bases outside the gene matches. Germline-derived CDR1 and CDR2 are MNHEY and SVGAGI.

The chain combines TRBV11-2 with TRBJ2-3, with 8 bases aligning to TRBD2. V gave up 5 bases and J gave up 10 bases; unmatched junction bases: 8. Germline CDR1 reads SGHAT; CDR2 reads FQNNGV. CDR3 size: 13 residues. Here the CDR3 reads CASSLPGGRAQYF. CDR3 nucleotides: TGTGCCAGCAGCCTTCCGGGGGGGAGGGCGCAGTATTTT.

This clone appeared once. The chain employs TRBV27 and TRBJ1-6; D gene uncertain. Deletions cut 4 bases from V and 6 bases from J, with 7 bases between. Germline V lookup: CDR1 MNHEY, CDR2 SMNVEV (reference sequence). This CDR3 is built from 13 residues. CDR3 amino acids: CASSSAGNSPLHF. As DNA, the CDR3 is TGTGCCAGCAGTTCGGCGGGTAATTCACCCCTCCACTTT.

This clone appeared a single time. The rearrangement uses TRBV4-2 and TRBJ2-7; no reliable D call. Germline V lookup: CDR1 LGHNA, CDR2 YNFKEQ. The CDR3 has 12 residues. V gave up 0 bases and J gave up 5 bases, with 5 bases separating them. CDR3 in DNA: TGTGCCAGCAGCCAAGATTTCAACGAGCAGTACTTC. Its protein is CASSQDFNEQYF.